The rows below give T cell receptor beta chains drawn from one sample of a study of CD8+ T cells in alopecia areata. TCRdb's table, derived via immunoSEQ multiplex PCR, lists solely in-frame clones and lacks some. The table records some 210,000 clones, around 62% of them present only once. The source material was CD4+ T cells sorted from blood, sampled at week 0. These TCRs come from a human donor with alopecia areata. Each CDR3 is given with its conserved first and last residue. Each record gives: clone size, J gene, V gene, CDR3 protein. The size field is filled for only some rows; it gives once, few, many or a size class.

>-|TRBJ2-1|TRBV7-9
CASSSTGGRNEQFF
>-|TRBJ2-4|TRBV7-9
CASSPSGNIQYF
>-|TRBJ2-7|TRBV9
CASSGASEQYF
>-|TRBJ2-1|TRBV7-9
CASSPAGYNEQFF
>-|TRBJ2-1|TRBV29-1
CSVRLVGNEQFF
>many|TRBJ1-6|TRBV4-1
CASSQEYGRDSSYNSPLHF
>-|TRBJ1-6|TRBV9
CASSVVEGAGSPLHF
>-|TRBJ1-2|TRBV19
CASSIPTANYGYTF
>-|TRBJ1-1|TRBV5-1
CASTSRQQNTEAFF
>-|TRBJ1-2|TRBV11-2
CASSPIRGRRAYGYTF
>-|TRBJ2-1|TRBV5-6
CASSLAQTGTRTLF
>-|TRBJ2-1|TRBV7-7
CASSDTSGRYSGWQFF
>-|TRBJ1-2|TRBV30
CAWARDRGVYGYTF
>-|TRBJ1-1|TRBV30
CAWSVGDPTGNTEAFF
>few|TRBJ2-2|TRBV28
CASSLDSLNTGELFF
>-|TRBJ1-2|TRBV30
CARQQGNYGYTF
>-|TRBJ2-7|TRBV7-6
CASSLGNYYEQYF
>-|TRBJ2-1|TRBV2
CASSPLDRGDGEQFF
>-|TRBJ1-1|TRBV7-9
CASSLGQALRNTEAFF
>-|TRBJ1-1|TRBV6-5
CASSYRVKTEAFF
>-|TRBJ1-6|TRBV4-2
CASSQEATVSPLHF
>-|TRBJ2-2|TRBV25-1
CASSEYVRAGELFF
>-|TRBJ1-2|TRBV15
CATSRDLRRDGYTF
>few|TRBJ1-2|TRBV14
CASSQQGVYGYTF
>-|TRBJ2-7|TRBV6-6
CASRSMVEQYF
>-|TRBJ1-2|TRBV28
CASTPRANYGYTF
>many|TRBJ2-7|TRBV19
CASRPTRWQGADYEQYF
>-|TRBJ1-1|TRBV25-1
CASSERDRDRTEAFF
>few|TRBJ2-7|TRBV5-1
CASSLDRGGHEGVWPREQYF
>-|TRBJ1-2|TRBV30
CAWSVDREAGGYTF
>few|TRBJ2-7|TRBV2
CASSPAGYEQYF
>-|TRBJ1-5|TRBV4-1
CASSQAEGYQPQHF
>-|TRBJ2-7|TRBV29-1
CSVLSPLIGEQYF
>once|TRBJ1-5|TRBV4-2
CASSQESGSNQPQHF
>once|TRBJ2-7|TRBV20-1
CSARAAYEQYF
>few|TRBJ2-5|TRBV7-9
CASSLAGGRETQYF
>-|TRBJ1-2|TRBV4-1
CASSQVVRQGANYGYTF
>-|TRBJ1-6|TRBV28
CASSGRAGSPLHF
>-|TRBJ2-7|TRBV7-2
CASSLEGDYEQYF
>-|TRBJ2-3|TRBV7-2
CASSLRLAGESDTQYF
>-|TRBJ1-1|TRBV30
CAWSRVEGTEAFF
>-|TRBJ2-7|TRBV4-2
CASSQPLAGGRNRFHEQYF
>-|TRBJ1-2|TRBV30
CAWTPWGAGDYGYTF
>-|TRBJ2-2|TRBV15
CATSTGPRVNTGELFF
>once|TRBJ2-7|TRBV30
CAWSRGQGFNEQYF
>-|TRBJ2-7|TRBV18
CASSPLGTDSYEQYF
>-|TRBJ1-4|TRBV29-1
CSVEALGSTTNEKLFF
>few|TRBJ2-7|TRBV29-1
CSAEGQSYEQYF
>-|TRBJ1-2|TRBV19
CASRPRQGYGYTF